These 21 T cell receptor beta chains share one sample of origin, sequenced in a study of T cells expressing NK-cell markers. TCRdb reprocessed the 5' RACE reads and stores each CDR3 protein as one record, lacking DNA. The sample includes some 300,000 distinct CDR3 sequences. The sequenced material came from blood T cells: a sorted CD56 or NKG2C T cell subset, CD4+ or CD8+ T cells, or bulk PBMC T cells (not recorded which). Receptors originate from a man aged 18-30 years in good health.

This chain uses TRBV20-1 with TRBJ2-7; TCRdb picks TRBD1, but there is no DNA to check that call. The CDR3 is 14 residues long. The germline CDR1 and CDR2 sequences are DFQATT and SNEGSKA (reference sequence). CDR3 amino acids: CSARVTQAVGEQYF.

The rearrangement joins TRBV3-1 to TRBJ1-2; without DNA, the TCRdb call of TRBD1 cannot be checked. The CDR3 is made up of 12 amino acids. Germline values: CDR1 LGHDT, CDR2 YNNKEL (reference sequence). The CDR3 reads CASSGQEAGYTF. Full variable domain (rest looked up from reference TRBV3-1 and TRBJ1-2): DTAVSQTPKYLVTQMGNDKSIKCEQNLGHDTMYWYKQDSKKFLKIMFSYNNKELIINETVPNRFSPKSPDKAHLNLHINSLELGDSAVYFCASSGQEAGYTFGSGTRLTVV.

The V and J genes are TRBV12-3 or TRBV12-4 and TRBJ2-5; as DNA is missing, the TRBD2 call by TCRdb cannot be tested. This CDR3 has 14 amino acids. The CDR3 region is CASSLRTGQETQYF.

The chain is built from TRBV10-2 and TRBJ2-1; without DNA, the TCRdb call of TRBD2 cannot be checked. The CDR3 is 13 amino acids. Germline V gives CDR1 WSHSY, CDR2 SAAADI. The CDR3 is CASRRGGYNEQFF.

The rearrangement links TRBV4-1 to TRBJ2-2; with no DNA, the TCRdb D assignment of TRBD2 cannot be verified. The CDR3 length is 17 residues. CDR1 is MGHRA and CDR2 is YSYEKL in the germline V gene. The chain's CDR3 is CASSPGLAGGFTGELFF.

This rearrangement joins TRBV4-2 to TRBJ2-1; TCRdb gives TRBD2 as the D gene, but with no DNA this cannot be confirmed. CDR3 length: 13 residues. Germline CDR1 is LGHNA and CDR2 is YNFKEQ. CDR3 sequence reads: CASSQEAGGEQFF.

V and J are TRBV4-2 and TRBJ2-3. The CDR3 is made up of 14 amino acids. Looked up from germline, CDR1 is LGHNA and CDR2 is YNFKEQ. The CDR3 sequence is CASSLSERTDTQYF.

CDR3 amino acids: CASSFLGGGRTGANVLTF. This chain joins TRBV11-1 and TRBJ2-6; the TRBD1 assignment by TCRdb is unverifiable without DNA. CDR1 SGHAT and CDR2 FQDESV come from the germline V gene (reference sequence). The CDR3 loop spans 18 amino acids. Complete variable domain (other parts from reference TRBV11-1 and TRBJ2-6): EAEVAQSPRYKITEKSQAVAFWCDPISGHATLYWYRQILGQGPELLVQFQDESVVDDSQLPKDRFSAERLKGVDSTLKIQPAELGDSAMYLCASSFLGGGRTGANVLTFGAGSRLTVL.

The chain recombines TRBV4-2 with TRBJ2-7; as DNA is missing, the TRBD2 call by TCRdb cannot be tested. The CDR3 length is 16 residues. Germline CDR1 reads LGHNA; CDR2 reads YNFKEQ. The chain's CDR3 is CASSQEGAGFRNEQYF.

V gene TRBV5-5 combines with J gene TRBJ2-3. The CDR3 covers 15 residues. In germline, CDR1 is SGHKS, CDR2 YYEKEE (reference sequence). The CDR3 is CASSWASGSTDTQYF.

This chain joins TRBV11-1 and TRBJ1-1; no DNA is available, so the TRBD1 call from TCRdb remains unchecked. Per germline, CDR1 SGHAT and CDR2 FQDESV (reference sequence). This CDR3 contains 13 residues. The CDR3 reads CASSPGWNTEAFF.

This chain links TRBV5-5 with TRBJ2-1; TCRdb's D call of TRBD1 is untestable without DNA. This CDR3 comprises 15 residues. CDR1 is SGHKS, CDR2 YYEKEE, per germline (reference sequence). This chain's CDR3 is CASNRAGWAYNEQFF.

The V and J genes are TRBV19 and TRBJ1-5. Germline CDR1 reads LNHDA; CDR2 reads SQIVND (reference sequence). The CDR3 runs to 18 residues. This CDR3 is CASTPRGRQALRNQPQHF.

This chain uses TRBV12-3 or TRBV12-4 with TRBJ1-6; TCRdb returns TRBD1, unconfirmable since there is no DNA. The CDR3 has 15 amino acids. The CDR3 is CASTSHGTGVSPLHF.

The chain couples TRBV20-1 to TRBJ1-6; TCRdb's assignment of TRBD1 cannot be checked, as there is no DNA. CDR3 length: 14 residues. Per germline, CDR1 DFQATT and CDR2 SNEGSKA (reference sequence). The CDR3 is CSARDKQGQSPLHF.

The chain employs TRBV6-5 and TRBJ2-1. The CDR3 contains 17 residues. Germline CDR1 is MNHEY and CDR2 is SVGAGI. The CDR3 sequence is CASSYIKDAGKFNEQFF.

The chain links TRBV7-3 to TRBJ2-7; TCRdb's D call of TRBD1 is untestable without DNA. The CDR3 runs to 16 residues. The germline CDR1 and CDR2 sequences are SGHTA and FQGTGA. The CDR3 reads CASSLAPTQNTYEQYF.

This rearrangement joins TRBV28 to TRBJ2-5; the TCRdb call, TRBD1, lacks DNA for checking. Germline V gene sequence: CDR1 MDHEN, CDR2 SYDVKM. The CDR3 has 13 amino acids. The CDR3 reads CASSPGRQETQYF.

The V call is TRBV10-3, the J call TRBJ2-3; TCRdb proposes TRBD2, but this gene call is untestable without DNA. Germline assignment: CDR1 ENHRY and CDR2 SYGVKD. The CDR3 has 16 amino acids. The CDR3 loop is CAISEGSRPSGDTQYF.

This chain joins TRBV2 and TRBJ2-4; TCRdb picks TRBD2, but there is no DNA to check that call. Germline CDR1 reads SNHLY; CDR2 reads FYNNEI. This CDR3 region has 15 residues. CDR3 region: CASSVLAGGTNIQYF.

CDR3 residues: CASSQEGGQGGRNIQYF. This chain joins TRBV4-3 and TRBJ2-4; TCRdb names TRBD1, which stays unverified in the absence of DNA. Germline V gives CDR1 LGHNA, CDR2 YSLEER. This CDR3 is 17 amino acids long.